This T cell receptor beta chain was recovered during a study of blood T cell repertoires in COVID-19. Overall study: Sources were T cells, B-cell-depleted T cells, or PBMCs; the material itself was cDNA or gDNA.

Source study methods: Reference gene primer amplification yielded estimated nucleated cell counts. Produced via immunoSEQ multiplex PCR; TCRdb's table is partial and in-frame only. V and J calls and clone size are given by that table; D and trimming were obtained from the DNA. Altogether roughly 250,000 clones are present, approximately 90% being singletons, with the ten largest covering around 2%. Trimming cost V 4 bases and J 0 bases; bases outside gene matches: 7. Germline lookup yields CDR1 MDHEN and CDR2 SYDVKM. The CDR3 extends over 16 amino acids. The receptor was derived from a woman younger than 30 who had recovered from COVID-19. The source material was PBMCs or T cells enriched from blood (not recorded which). This chain joins TRBV28 and TRBJ2-3, with 7 bases that match TRBD2. The CDR3 DNA sequence: TGTGCCAGCAGTTGGTCCGGGACTACTAGCACAGATACGCAGTATTTT. This encodes CASSWSGTTSTDTQYF. The full variable domain, in which reference TRBV28 and TRBJ2-3 provide the parts outside the CDR3, is DVKVTQSSRYLVKRTGEKVFLECVQDMDHENMFWYRQDPGLGLRLIYFSYDVKMKEKGDIPEGYSVSREKKERFSLILESASTNQTSMYLCASSWSGTTSTDTQYFGPGTRLTVL.